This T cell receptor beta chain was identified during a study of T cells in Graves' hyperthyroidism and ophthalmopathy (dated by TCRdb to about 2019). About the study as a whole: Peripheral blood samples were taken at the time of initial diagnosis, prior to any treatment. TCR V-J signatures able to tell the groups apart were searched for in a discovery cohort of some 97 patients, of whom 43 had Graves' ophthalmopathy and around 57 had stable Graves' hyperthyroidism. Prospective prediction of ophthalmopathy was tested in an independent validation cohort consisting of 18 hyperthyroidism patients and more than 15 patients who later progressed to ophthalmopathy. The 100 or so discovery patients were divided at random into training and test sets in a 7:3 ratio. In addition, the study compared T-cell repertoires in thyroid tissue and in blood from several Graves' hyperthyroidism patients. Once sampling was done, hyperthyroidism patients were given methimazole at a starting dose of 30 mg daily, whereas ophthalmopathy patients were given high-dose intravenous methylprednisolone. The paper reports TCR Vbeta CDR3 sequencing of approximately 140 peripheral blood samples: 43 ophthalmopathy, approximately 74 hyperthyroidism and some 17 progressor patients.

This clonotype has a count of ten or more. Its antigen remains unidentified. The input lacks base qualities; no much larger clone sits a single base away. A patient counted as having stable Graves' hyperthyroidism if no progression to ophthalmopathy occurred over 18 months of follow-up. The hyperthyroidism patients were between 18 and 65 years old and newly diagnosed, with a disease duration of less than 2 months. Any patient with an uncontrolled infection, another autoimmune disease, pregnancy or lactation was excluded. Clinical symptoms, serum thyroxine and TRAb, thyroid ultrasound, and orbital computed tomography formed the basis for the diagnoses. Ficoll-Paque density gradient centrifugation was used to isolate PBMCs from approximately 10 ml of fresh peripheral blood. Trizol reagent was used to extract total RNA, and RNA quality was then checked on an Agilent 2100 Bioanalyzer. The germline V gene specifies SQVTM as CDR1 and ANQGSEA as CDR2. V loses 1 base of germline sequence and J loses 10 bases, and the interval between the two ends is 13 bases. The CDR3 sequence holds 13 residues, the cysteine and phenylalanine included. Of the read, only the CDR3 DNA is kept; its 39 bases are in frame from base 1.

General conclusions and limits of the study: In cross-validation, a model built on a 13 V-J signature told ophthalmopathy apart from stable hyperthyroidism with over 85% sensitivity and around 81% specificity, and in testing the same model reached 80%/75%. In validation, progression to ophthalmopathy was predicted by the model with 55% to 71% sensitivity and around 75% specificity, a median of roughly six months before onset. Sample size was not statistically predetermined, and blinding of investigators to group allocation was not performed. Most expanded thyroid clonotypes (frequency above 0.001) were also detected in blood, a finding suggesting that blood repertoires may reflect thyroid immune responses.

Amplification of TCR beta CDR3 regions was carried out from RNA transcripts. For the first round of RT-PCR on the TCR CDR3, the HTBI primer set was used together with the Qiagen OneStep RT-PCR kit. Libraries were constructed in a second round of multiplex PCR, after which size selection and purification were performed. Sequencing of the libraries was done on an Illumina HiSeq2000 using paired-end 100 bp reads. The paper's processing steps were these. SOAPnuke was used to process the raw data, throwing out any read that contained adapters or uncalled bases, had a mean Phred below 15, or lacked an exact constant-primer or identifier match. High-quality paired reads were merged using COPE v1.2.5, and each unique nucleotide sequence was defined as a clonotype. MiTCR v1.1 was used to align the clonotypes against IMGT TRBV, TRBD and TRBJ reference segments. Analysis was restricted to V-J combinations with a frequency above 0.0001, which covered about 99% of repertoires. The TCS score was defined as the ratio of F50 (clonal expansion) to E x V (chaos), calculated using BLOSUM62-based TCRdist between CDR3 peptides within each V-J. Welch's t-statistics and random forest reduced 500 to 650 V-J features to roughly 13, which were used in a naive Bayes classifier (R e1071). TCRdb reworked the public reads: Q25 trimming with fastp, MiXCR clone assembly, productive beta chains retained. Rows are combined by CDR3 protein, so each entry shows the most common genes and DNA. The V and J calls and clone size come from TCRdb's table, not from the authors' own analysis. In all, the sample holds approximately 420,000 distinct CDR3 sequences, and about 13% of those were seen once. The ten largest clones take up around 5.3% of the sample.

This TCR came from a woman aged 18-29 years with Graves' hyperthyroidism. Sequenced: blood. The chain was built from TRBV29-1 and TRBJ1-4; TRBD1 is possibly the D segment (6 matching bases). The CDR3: CSVEGVQGGKLFF. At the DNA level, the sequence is TGCAGCGTTGAAGGAGTACAGGGTGGAAAACTGTTTTTT.